The clone carrying this T cell receptor beta chain was seen repeatedly, ten times or more. Since all of the isolated RNA was reverse transcribed, expressed TCRB transcripts were what got sequenced. Some clones are missing from TCRdb's copy, which holds only in-frame ones; the method was immunoSEQ multiplex PCR. The sample lists 250,000 to 300,000 clones; 7% to 9% were seen once. Trimming at V came to 7 bases and at J to 6 bases, leaving 12 bases not matched to a gene. CDR3 size: 16 residues. Germline V gene lookup returns CDR1 MNHNY and CDR2 SVGAGI (reference sequence). This entry comes from a study of beta chain features in type 1 diabetes.

This sequence joins TRBV6-6 and TRBJ1-6; the match to TRBD1 covers 7 bases. The specimen was central memory CD4+ T cells from blood. This TCR was recovered from a young woman in good health. CDR3 loop: CASNSLGGQLNSPLHF. The CDR3 nucleotides are TGTGCCAGCAACTCTCTGGGGGGACAGCTTAATTCACCCCTCCACTTT.